This T cell receptor beta chain was captured by sequencing in a study of identical twins. Study-wide points: Monozygotic twin pairs showed more out-of-frame TCR alpha sharing than models estimated. Diverse VJ usage suggested most zero-insertion clonotypes were not invariant T cells.

Germline V gives CDR1 PRHDT, CDR2 FYEKMQ (reference sequence). CDR3 length: 14 residues. The ends were cut back, 5 bases at V and 2 bases at J, with 13 bases in the middle. In every case, the donor was a healthy Caucasian. TCRdb fed the 5' RACE reads into MiXCR, producing one record per CDR3 protein. The sample lists 130,000 to 150,000 distinct CDR3 sequences; roughly 3.3% were seen once. Ten or more counts support this clonotype. Its antigen remains unidentified. This chain connects TRBV13 to TRBJ2-7; D is tentatively TRBD1 or TRBD2 (5 bases each). Sequencing was performed on memory T cells sorted from blood. The sequence came from a man aged 18 to 29 in good health. CDR3 DNA sequence: TGTGCCAGCAGCCTCAAAGTGGGACCCTACGAGCAGTACGTC. Translation gives CASSLKVGPYEQYV.